This entry lists 22 T cell receptor beta chains sequenced from one sample in a study of monozygotic twins with inflammatory bowel disease. TCRdb reanalyzed the 5' RACE reads, giving one entry per CDR3 protein sequence and no DNA. The listing contains over 200,000 distinct CDR3 sequences. Sequenced material: blood. The receptor set was obtained from a human donor with ulcerative colitis or Crohn's disease, or a healthy co-twin of an affected twin (not recorded which).

The CDR3 here is CASSLGLYTGELFF. V is TRBV5-1 and J is TRBJ2-2. Germline V gene sequence: CDR1 SGHRS, CDR2 YFSETQ. CDR3 length equals 14 residues.

The gene calls are TRBV5-1 and TRBJ1-2; the D gene TCRdb calls, TRBD1, cannot be checked with no DNA. This CDR3 has 15 amino acids. The germline V gene has CDR1 SGHRS and CDR2 YFSETQ. CDR3 protein: CASSLSRGSNYGYTF.

The genes are TRBV19 and TRBJ2-3; the D gene TCRdb calls, TRBD1, cannot be checked with no DNA. CDR3 length: 13 amino acids. Germline loops: CDR1 LNHDA, CDR2 SQIVND (reference sequence). The CDR3: CASSSTGVNTQYF.

V is TRBV7-9 and J is TRBJ1-2. Looked up from germline, CDR1 is SEHNR and CDR2 is FQNEAQ (reference sequence). This CDR3 contains 16 residues. The CDR3 loop is CASCLTAGGQGYGYTF.

The J gene is TRBJ1-2, the V gene TRBV20-1; TCRdb reports TRBD1, a call that lacks DNA to check it against. Looked up from germline, CDR1 is DFQATT and CDR2 is SNEGSKA (reference sequence). This CDR3 region has 13 residues. CDR3 protein: CSARKGAENGYTF.

This chain uses TRBV5-1 with TRBJ1-2; the D call of TRBD1 rests on TCRdb alone, since no DNA is present to check it. CDR1 and CDR2 (germline): SGHRS, YFSETQ. This CDR3 comprises 12 residues. This CDR3 is CASSFQGDGYTF.

The V gene is TRBV15, the J gene TRBJ2-1; TCRdb proposes TRBD2, but this gene call is untestable without DNA. Germline CDR1 reads LNHNV; CDR2 reads YYDKDF (reference sequence). The CDR3 runs 15 residues. CDR3: CATSREAGPSGEQFF.

CDR3 residues: CATSRADGRVYGYTF. V gene TRBV15 combines with J gene TRBJ1-2. Germline values: CDR1 LNHNV, CDR2 YYDKDF (reference sequence). The CDR3 is made up of 15 amino acids. Supplemented by reference TRBV15 and TRBJ1-2, the full variable domain reads DAMVIQNPRYQVTQFGKPVTLSCSQTLNHNVMYWYQQKSSQAPKLLFHYYDKDFNNEADTPDNFQSRRPNTSFCFLDIRSPGLGDTAMYLCATSRADGRVYGYTFGSGTRLTVV.

J is TRBJ1-5 and V is TRBV10-3. CDR1 and CDR2 from the germline V gene are ENHRY and SYGVKD. The CDR3 has 15 residues. CDR3 residues: CAISESGKSGQPQHF.

CDR3 loop: CASSLYGDGNNEQFF. The chain links TRBV5-1 to TRBJ2-1; TCRdb calls TRBD2, which cannot be checked without DNA. Germline V lookup: CDR1 SGHRS, CDR2 YFSETQ. CDR3 length equals 15 residues.

This rearrangement joins TRBV12-3 or TRBV12-4 to TRBJ2-7. This CDR3 region has 14 residues. The CDR3 reads CASSLVAGTYEQYF.

The chain carries TRBV25-1 and TRBJ2-1. This CDR3 region has 14 residues. Germline values: CDR1 MGHDK, CDR2 SYGVNS. The CDR3 protein is CASSATSASIEQFF. Full variable domain (outside the CDR3, taken from reference TRBV25-1 and TRBJ2-1): EADIYQTPRYLVIGTGKKITLECSQTMGHDKMYWYQQDPGMELHLIHYSYGVNSTEKGDLSSESTVSRIRTEHFPLTLESARPSHTSQYLCASSATSASIEQFFGPGTRLTVL.

The chain joins TRBV30 to TRBJ2-1; lacking DNA, the TRBD2 call made by TCRdb goes unchecked. This CDR3 has 18 residues. Germline-derived CDR1 and CDR2 are GTSNPN and SVGIG (reference sequence). The CDR3 protein is CAWSVRSGRWFSYNEQFF.

V usage is TRBV4-1 and J usage is TRBJ1-1; the TCRdb D gene call, TRBD1, has no DNA to confirm it. The germline V gene has CDR1 MGHRA and CDR2 YSYEKL. This CDR3 is 18 amino acids long. The CDR3 region is CASSQDSGAASPNTEAFF.

The chain combines TRBV18 with TRBJ1-5; TCRdb lists TRBD1, though no DNA is available to test this call. This CDR3 comprises 13 residues. Per germline, CDR1 KGHSH and CDR2 LQKENI. Here the CDR3 reads CASSPDIQGQQHF.

V gene TRBV15 combines with J gene TRBJ2-3; TCRdb reports TRBD2, a call that lacks DNA to check it against. The CDR3 is 16 residues long. Germline CDR1 and CDR2: LNHNV and YYDKDF (reference sequence). Here the CDR3 reads CATSDGLAGTTDTQYF.

V is TRBV20-1 and J is TRBJ1-1; TCRdb indicates TRBD1, and absent DNA this call remains unverified. The CDR3 sequence is 14 residues long. Germline V gives CDR1 DFQATT, CDR2 SNEGSKA (reference sequence). The CDR3: CSARDRGRVDQAFF.

The V call is TRBV5-6, the J call TRBJ2-7; TCRdb indicates TRBD1, and absent DNA this call remains unverified. Germline V gene lookup returns CDR1 SGHDT and CDR2 YYEEEE. The length of the CDR3 is 15 residues. The CDR3 loop is CASSLGTKVSYEQYF.

The V and J genes are TRBV15 and TRBJ2-3. From germline, CDR1 is LNHNV and CDR2 YYDKDF (reference sequence). The CDR3 is 13 amino acids. CDR3 region: CATSRVWADTQYF.

The chain couples TRBV18 to TRBJ1-1; the TRBD1 assignment by TCRdb is unverifiable without DNA. The germline V gene encodes CDR1 KGHSH and CDR2 LQKENI. This CDR3 contains 14 residues. The CDR3 sequence is CASSPMTGNTEAFF.

The chain recombines TRBV20-1 with TRBJ2-6; checking the TCRdb D call of TRBD2 is not possible without DNA. CDR1 is DFQATT and CDR2 is SNEGSKA in the germline V gene (reference sequence). The CDR3 runs to 17 residues. CDR3 sequence reads: CSARVGKGLSGANVLTF.

The chain is built from TRBV12-3 or TRBV12-4 and TRBJ2-5. The CDR3 contains 13 residues. The CDR3 loop reads CASSFGVKGTQYF.